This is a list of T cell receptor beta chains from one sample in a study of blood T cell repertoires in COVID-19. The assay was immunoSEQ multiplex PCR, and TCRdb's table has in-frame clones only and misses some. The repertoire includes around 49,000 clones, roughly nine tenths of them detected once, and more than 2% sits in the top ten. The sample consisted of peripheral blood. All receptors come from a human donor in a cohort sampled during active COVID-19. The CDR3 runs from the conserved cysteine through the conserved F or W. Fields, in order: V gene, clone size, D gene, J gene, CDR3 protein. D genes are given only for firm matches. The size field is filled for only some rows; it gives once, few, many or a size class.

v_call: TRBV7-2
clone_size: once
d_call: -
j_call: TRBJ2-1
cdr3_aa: CASSLDGTVGNEQFF

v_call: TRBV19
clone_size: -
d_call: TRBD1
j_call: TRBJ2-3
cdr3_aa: CASRDRATSTDTQYF

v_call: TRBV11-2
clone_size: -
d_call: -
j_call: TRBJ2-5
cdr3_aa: CASSLVDYQETQYF

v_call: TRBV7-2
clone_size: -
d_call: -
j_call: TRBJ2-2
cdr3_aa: CASSLARRAGELFF

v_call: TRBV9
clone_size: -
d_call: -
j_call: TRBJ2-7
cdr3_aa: CASSVRRGPYEQYF

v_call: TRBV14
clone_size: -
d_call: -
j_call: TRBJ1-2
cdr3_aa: CASTPPGATNYGYTF

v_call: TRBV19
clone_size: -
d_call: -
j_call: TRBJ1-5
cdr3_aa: CASTKQGNQPQHF

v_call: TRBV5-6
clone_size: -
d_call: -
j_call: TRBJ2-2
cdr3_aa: CASSLTRNTGELFF

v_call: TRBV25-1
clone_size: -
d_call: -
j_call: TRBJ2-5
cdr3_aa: CASSDADRRETQYF

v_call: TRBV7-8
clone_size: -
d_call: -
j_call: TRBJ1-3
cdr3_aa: CASSLIRGSGNTIYF

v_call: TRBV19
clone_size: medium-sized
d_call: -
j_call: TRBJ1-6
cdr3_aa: CASSWIGGTNSPLHF

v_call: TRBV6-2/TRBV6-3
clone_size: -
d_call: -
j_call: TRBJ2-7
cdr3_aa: CASSKTDVKQYF

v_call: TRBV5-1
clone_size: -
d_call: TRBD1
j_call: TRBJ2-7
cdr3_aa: CASSPGQGPYEQYF

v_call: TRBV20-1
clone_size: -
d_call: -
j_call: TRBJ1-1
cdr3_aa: CSASFSNRNTEAFF

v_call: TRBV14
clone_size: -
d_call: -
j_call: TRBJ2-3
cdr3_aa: CASSQVGAMLAGLTDTQYF

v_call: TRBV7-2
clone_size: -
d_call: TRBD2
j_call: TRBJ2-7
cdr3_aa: CATRPLRAGLSYEQYF

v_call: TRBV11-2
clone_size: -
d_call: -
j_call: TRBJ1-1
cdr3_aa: CASSSGWLNTEAFF

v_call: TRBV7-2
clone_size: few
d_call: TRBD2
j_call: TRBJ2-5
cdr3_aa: CASSLIGTSFQETQYF

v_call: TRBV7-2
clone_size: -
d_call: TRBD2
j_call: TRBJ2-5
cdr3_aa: CASSPAGVGETQYF

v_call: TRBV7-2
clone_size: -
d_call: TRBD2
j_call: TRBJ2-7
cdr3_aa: CASRPSGGRAYEQYF

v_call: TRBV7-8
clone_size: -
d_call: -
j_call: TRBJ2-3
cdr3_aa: CASRGRTTDTQYF

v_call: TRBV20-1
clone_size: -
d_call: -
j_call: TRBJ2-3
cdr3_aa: CSANPGPTQYF

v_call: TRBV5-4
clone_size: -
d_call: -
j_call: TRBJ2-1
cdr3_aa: CASSLDRGSYNEQFF

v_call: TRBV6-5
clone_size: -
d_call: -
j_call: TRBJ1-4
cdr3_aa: CASSKGGAFLEKLFF

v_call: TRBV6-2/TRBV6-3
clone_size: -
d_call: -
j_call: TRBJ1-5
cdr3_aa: CASSTGFSNQPQHF

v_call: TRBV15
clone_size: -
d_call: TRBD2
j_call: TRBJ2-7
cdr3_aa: CATSRESGGGFYEQYF

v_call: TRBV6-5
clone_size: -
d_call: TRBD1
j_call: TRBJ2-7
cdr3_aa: CASMEGQGTLYEQYF

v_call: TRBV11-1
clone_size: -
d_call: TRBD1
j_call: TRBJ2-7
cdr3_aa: CASRGTASYEQYF

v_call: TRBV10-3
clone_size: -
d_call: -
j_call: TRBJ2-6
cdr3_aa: CAISEMAGKKTPIGANVLTF

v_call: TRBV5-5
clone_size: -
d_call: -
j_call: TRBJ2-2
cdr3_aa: CASSLGARQSTGELFF

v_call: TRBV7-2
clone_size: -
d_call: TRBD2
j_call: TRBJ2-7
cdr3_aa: CASSLAASGGSYEQYF

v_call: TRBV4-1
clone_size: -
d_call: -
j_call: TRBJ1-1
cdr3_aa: CASSPSRDWGTEAFF

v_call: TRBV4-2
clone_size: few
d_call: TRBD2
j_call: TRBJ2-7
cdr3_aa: CASSPSGLSVGNEQYF

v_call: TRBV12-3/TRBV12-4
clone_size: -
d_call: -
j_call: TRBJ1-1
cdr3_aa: CATKPPRSEAFF

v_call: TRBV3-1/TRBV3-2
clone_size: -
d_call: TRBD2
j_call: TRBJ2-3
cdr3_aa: CASRQAGGVVDTQYF

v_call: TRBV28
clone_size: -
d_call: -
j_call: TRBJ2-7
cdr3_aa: CASADSLYEQYF

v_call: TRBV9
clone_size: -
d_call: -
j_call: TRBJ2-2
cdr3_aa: CASSVDTSTGELFF

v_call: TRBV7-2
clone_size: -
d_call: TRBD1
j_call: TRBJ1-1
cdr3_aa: CASSPTGDKAFF

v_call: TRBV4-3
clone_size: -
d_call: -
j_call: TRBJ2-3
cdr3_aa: CASSQDEGGVTDTQYF

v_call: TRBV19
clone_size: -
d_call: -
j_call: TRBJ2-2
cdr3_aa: CASSPMRGPGELFF

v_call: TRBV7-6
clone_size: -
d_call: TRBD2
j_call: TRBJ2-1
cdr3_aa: CASSLGLELAGVHEQFF

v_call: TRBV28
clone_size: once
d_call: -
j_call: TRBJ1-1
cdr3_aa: CASSPIGPFFGGGNTEAFF

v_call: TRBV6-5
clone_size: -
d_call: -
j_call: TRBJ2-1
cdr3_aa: CASSSLGNSYNEQFF

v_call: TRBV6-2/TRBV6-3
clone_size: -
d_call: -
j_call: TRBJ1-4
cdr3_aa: CASSYSRTGGEKLFF

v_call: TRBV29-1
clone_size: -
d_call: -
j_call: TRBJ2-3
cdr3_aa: CSVVLAPHTDTQYF

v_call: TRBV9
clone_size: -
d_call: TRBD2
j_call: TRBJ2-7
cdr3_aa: CASSQTSGSYEQYF

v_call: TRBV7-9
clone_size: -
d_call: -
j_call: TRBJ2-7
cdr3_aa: CASSPGPSYEQYF

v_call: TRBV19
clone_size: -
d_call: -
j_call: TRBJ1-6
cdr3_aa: CASSTLTGRNSPLHF

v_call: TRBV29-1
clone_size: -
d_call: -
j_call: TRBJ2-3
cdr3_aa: CSVEGIGLQTHTDTQYF

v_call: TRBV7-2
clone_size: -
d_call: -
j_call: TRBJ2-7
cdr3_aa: CASSLAPVYEQYF

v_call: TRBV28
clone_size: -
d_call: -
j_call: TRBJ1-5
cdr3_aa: CASSPRQVGSQPQHF

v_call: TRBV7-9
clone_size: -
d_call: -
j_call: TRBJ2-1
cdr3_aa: CASTSGRGLPLAYNEQFF

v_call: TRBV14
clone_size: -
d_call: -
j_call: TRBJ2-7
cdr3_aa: CASSQRDFPHEQYF

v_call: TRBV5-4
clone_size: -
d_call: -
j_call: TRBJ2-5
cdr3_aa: CASSLVEVQETQYF

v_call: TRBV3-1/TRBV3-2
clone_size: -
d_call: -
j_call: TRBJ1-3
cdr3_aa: CASSPSTIYF